This record concerns one T cell receptor beta chain sequence. Authors' processing steps: Reference gene primers were amplified, and this amplification served to estimate nucleated cell counts. Produced via immunoSEQ multiplex PCR; TCRdb's table is partial and in-frame only. For V, J and clone size, that table is used; D and trimming come from the DNA. The table lists 250,000 to 400,000 clones, about 91% of them singletons. Germline V lookup: CDR1 SEHNR, CDR2 FQNEAQ (reference sequence). The CDR3 is 15 amino acids. Trimming removed 5 bases from V and 4 bases from J; junction bases left unmatched: 7. This sample stems from a study of blood T cell repertoires in COVID-19. Across the study: Samples representing acute and convalescent COVID-19 were sourced from the United States, Italy and Spain.

V and J are TRBV7-9 and TRBJ1-1, with 10 bases aligning to TRBD1. The sequence was obtained from a woman in her 30s with COVID-19, enrolled during active disease. The specimen was peripheral blood. This CDR3 is CASSPRTGGTTEAFF. The CDR3 bases are TGTGCCAGCAGCCCGAGGACAGGGGGGACCACTGAAGCTTTCTTT.